Listed below are T cell receptor beta chains from one sample, sequenced in a study of T cells in Graves' hyperthyroidism and ophthalmopathy. Via MiXCR, TCRdb re-called the multiplex PCR reads, giving one row per CDR3 protein. The sample shows around 440,000 distinct CDR3 sequences, 15% to 19% of them seen only once. Sequencing was performed on blood. Receptors originate from a woman aged 18-29 years with Graves' hyperthyroidism. CDR3s include the opening cysteine and the closing phenylalanine or tryptophan. A D gene is named only where the DNA matches it firmly. Size is stated for part of the rows, as once, few or many counts, or as a class when the clone is expanded.

>TRBJ1-5|TRBV12-3/TRBV12-4|NA|few
TGTGCCAGCACCATGCGGCTCGGGGGCCAGCCCCAGCATTTT
CASTMRLGGQPQHF
>TRBJ1-6|TRBV9|NA|NA
TGTGCCAGCAGCGACCGGGGGCTGTCACCCCTCCACTTT
CASSDRGLSPLHF
>TRBJ2-1|TRBV20-1|NA|many
TGCAGTGCTTCTCACTACCAGGACTACAATGAGCAGTTCTTC
CSASHYQDYNEQFF
>TRBJ1-6|TRBV18|NA|many
TGTGCCAGCTCACCGGGTTGGTCACCCCTCCACTTT
CASSPGWSPLHF
>TRBJ2-7|TRBV7-6|TRBD2|few
TGTGCCAGCAGCAAGCGGGGGCAGGGCGAAGACGAGCAGTACTTC
CASSKRGQGEDEQYF
>TRBJ2-3|TRBV4-2|TRBD2|many
TGTGCCAGCAGCCAAGAAACGGGGGGAGGCACAGATACGCAGTATTTT
CASSQETGGGTDTQYF
>TRBJ2-4|TRBV14|TRBD2|NA
TGTGCCAGCAGCCAAGATCCTAGCGGGAGCAAGAGAAACATTCAGTACTTC
CASSQDPSGSKRNIQYF
>TRBJ2-2|TRBV7-9|NA|many
TGTGCCAGCAGCTTGGGTATCACCAGCACCGGGGAGCTGTTTTTT
CASSLGITSTGELFF
>TRBJ2-2|TRBV20-1|TRBD2|few
TGCAGTGCTAGGACGGGAGGGCCCGGGGAGCTGTTTTTT
CSARTGGPGELFF
>TRBJ1-6|TRBV5-1|NA|many
TGCGCCAGCAGCCCAAACACAGGGCGGAATTCACCCCTCCACTTT
CASSPNTGRNSPLHF
>TRBJ1-3|TRBV5-1|NA|NA
TGCGCCAGCAGCTTGGGATCCGGCGCAAACACCATATATTTT
CASSLGSGANTIYF